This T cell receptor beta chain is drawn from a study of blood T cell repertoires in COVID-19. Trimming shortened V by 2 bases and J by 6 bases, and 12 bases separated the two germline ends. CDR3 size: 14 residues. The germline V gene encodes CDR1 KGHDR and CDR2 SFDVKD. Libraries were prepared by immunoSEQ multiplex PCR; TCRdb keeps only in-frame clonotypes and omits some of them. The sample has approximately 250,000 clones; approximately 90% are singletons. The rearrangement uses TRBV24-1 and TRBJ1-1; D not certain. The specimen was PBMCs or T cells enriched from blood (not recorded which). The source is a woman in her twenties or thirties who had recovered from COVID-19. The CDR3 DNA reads TGTGCCACCAGTGATTCGAGGCCCCTTTCTGAAGCTTTCTTT. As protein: CATSDSRPLSEAFF.